This T cell receptor (beta chain) was recorded in a study of blood T cells in healthy people across ages. This clonotype was counted between two and nine times. Antigen: not known. For the second PCR, which ran for roughly 6 to 12 cycles, a sample-barcoded 5' primer and a J-beta primer mix were used. TCRdb re-called the 5' RACE reads with MiXCR, one entry per CDR3 protein. The sample lists hundreds of thousands of distinct CDR3 sequences, about 28% occurring once. Germline assignment: CDR1 LGHNA and CDR2 YSLEER. The CDR3 length is 15 residues. Trimming shortened V by 2 bases and J by 2 bases, and 13 bases separated the two germline ends. Study outcomes and limitations: Underestimates were what the diversity estimates from one million T cells were considered to be. Strongly correlated with naive T cell percentage was TCR beta diversity.

This receptor was identified in an elderly woman in good health. This chain uses TRBV4-3 with TRBJ2-7, with D unresolved. The sample taken for sequencing was blood. Here the CDR3 DNA reads TGCGCCAGCAGCCAATCCCCATGGGCCCCCTACGAGCAGTACTTC. As protein: CASSQSPWAPYEQYF.